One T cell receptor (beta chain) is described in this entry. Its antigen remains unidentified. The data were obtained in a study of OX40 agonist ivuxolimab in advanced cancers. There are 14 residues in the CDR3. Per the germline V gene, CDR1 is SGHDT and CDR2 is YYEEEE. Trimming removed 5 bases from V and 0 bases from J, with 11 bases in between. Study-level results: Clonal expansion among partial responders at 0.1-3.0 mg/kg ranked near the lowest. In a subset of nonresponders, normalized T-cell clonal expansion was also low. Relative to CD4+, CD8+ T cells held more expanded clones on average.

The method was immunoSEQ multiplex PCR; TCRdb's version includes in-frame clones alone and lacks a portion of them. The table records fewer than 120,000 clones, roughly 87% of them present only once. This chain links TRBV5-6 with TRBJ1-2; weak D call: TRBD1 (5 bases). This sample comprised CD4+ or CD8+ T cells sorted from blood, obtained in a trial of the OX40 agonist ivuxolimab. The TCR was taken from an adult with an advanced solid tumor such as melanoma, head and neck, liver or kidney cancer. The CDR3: CASSRGSPNYGYTF. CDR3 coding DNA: TGTGCCAGCAGTAGGGGCAGCCCTAACTATGGCTACACCTTC.